These 3 T cell receptor beta chains were all obtained from the same sample, sequenced in a study of blood T cell repertoires in COVID-19. Method: immunoSEQ multiplex PCR; TCRdb's copy keeps in-frame clones and lacks some. The data contain about 200,000 clones, around 91% of them singletons. The source material was peripheral blood. Every receptor here comes from a man aged 45-65 years with acute or convalescent COVID-19.

The chain couples TRBV3-1 (or the pseudogene TRBV3-2) to TRBJ1-2; D gene ambiguous. Trimming left V 5 bases short and J 5 bases short, with 6 bases between. The CDR3 spans 11 residues. Germline lookup yields CDR1 LGHDT and CDR2 YNNKEL (reference sequence). The DNA of the CDR3 is TGTGCCAGCAGCTTCCTATATGGCTACACCTTC. It specifies CASSFLYGYTF.

This chain connects TRBV28 to TRBJ1-2; weak D call: TRBD1 (5 bases). V shed 10 bases and J shed 3 bases, with 21 bases lying between them. This CDR3 has 15 amino acids. In germline, CDR1 is MDHEN, CDR2 SYDVKM. The CDR3 loop is CATLGQGGIDYGYTF. CDR3 sequence (DNA): TGTGCCACGCTGGGGCAGGGAGGGATTGACTATGGCTACACCTTC.

This clone showed up just once. The rearrangement joins TRBV27 to TRBJ1-6; maybe TRBD1 (6 bases). The CDR3 sequence is 14 residues long. The germline V gene has CDR1 MNHEY and CDR2 SMNVEV (reference sequence). The V gene lost 6 bases and the J gene lost 4 bases, with 10 bases spanning the gap. The DNA for the CDR3 is TGTGCCAGCAGCCTTGGACAGTATAATTCACCCCTCCACTTT. Translating gives CASSLGQYNSPLHF.